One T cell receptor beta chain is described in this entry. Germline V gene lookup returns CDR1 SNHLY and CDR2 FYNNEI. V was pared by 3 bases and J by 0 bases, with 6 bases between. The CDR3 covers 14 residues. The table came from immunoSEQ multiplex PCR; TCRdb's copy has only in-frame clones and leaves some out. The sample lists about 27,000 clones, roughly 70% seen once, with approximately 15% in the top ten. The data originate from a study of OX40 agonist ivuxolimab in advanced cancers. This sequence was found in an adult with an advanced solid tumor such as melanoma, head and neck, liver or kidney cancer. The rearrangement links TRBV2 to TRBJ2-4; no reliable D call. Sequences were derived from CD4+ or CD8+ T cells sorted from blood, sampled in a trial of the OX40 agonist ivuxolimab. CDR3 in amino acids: CASSDIVAKNIQYF. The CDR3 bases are TGTGCCAGCAGTGATATTGTAGCCAAAAACATTCAGTACTTC.